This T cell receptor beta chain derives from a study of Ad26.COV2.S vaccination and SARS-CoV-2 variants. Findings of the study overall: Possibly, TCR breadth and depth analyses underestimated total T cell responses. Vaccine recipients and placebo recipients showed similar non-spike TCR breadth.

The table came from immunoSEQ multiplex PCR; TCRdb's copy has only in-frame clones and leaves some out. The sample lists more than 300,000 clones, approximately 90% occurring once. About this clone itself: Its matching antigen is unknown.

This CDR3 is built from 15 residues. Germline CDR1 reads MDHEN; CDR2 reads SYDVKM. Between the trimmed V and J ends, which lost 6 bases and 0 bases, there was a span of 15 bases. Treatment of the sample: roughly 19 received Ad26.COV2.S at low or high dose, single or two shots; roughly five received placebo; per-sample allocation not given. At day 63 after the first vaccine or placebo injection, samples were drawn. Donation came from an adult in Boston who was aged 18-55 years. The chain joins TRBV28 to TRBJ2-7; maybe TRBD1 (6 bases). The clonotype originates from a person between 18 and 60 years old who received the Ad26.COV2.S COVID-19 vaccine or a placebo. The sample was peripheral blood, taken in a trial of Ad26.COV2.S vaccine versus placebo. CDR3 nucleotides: TGTGCCAGCAGAAAAACAGGGTCCCACTCCTACGAGCAGTACTTC. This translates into CASRKTGSHSYEQYF.